These 31 T cell receptor beta chains originate from one sample sequenced in a study of patients and donors after allogeneic stem cell transplantation. One entry per CDR3 protein, called by TCRdb with MiXCR from the RT-PCR reads. The table has 800,000 to 1,000,000 distinct CDR3 sequences, approximately 18% seen once. The sequenced material came from blood, either unsorted or a sorted T cell fraction (not recorded which). The receptor set was obtained from a human donor who was either an allogeneic HSCT recipient or a stem cell or donor lymphocyte infusion donor (not recorded which). It is not recorded whose cells these are; they may come from a transplant donor.

There are a few counts of this clonotype. This sequence joins TRBV12-3 or TRBV12-4 and TRBJ2-7, with 10 bases identical to TRBD2. Trimming took 2 bases from V and 5 from J; bases not matched to a gene: 3. CDR3 length: 14 amino acids. CDR3 in amino acids: CASSLLAGVHEQYF. As DNA, the CDR3 is TGTGCCAGCAGTTTACTAGCGGGAGTCCACGAGCAGTACTTC.

As regards this clonotype: Being one base from a much bigger clone, this may be a read error. The CDR3 DNA reads TGTGCCAGCAGCCAAGAGCACGAGCAGTACTTC. Encoded protein: CASSQEHEQYF. The chain carries TRBV3-1 and TRBJ2-7; the D is unclear. The CDR3 is made up of 11 amino acids. CDR1 and CDR2 (germline): LGHDT, YNNKEL (reference sequence). V lost 0 bases and J lost 5, with 2 bases in between.

This rearrangement joins TRBV7-2 to TRBJ1-1, with D tentatively TRBD1 (6 bases). The germline gives CDR1 SGHTA, CDR2 FQGNSA. V was clipped by 4 bases and J by 0 bases, with 18 bases between them. This CDR3 has 17 amino acids. CDR3 amino acids: CASSSGTKINMNTEAFF. As DNA, the CDR3 is TGTGCCAGCAGCTCCGGGACAAAGATTAACATGAACACTGAAGCTTTCTTT.

This clonotype occurred a few times. V is TRBV5-1 and J is TRBJ1-1; D unclear. The CDR3 is made up of 12 amino acids. In germline, CDR1 is SGHRS, CDR2 YFSETQ. Trimming removed 1 base at V and 7 bases at J, with 8 bases between. CDR3 in DNA: TGCGCCAGCAGCTTGAAGGGTAATGAAGCTTTCTTT. It is translated as CASSLKGNEAFF.

This clonotype was observed a handful of times. This rearrangement joins TRBV27 to TRBJ2-7, with TRBD1 matching 8 bases. V gave up 6 bases and J gave up 5 bases; unmatched junction bases: 6. CDR3 length equals 13 residues. CDR1 and CDR2 from the germline V gene are MNHEY and SMNVEV (reference sequence). This chain's CDR3 is CASSHRGEDEQYF. CDR3 sequence (DNA): TGTGCCAGCAGCCACAGGGGGGAGGACGAGCAGTACTTC.

The chain employs TRBV20-1 and TRBJ2-2; D uncertain. Trimming removed 0 bases at V and 5 bases at J, with 13 bases between. Germline V lookup: CDR1 DFQATT, CDR2 SNEGSKA (reference sequence). CDR3 length: 15 amino acids. CDR3: CSARDLRLGTGELFF. The CDR3 DNA is TGCAGTGCTAGAGATCTGAGACTTGGGACCGGGGAGCTGTTTTTT.

The rearrangement uses TRBV7-2 and TRBJ2-3, with unresolved D. CDR1 is SGHTA and CDR2 is FQGNSA in the germline V gene. The ends were cut back, 6 bases at V and 2 bases at J, with 15 bases in the middle. This CDR3 spans 15 amino acids. CDR3 loop: CASSSALTTTDTQYF. CDR3 DNA sequence: TGTGCCAGCAGTTCGGCCCTTACTACCACAGATACGCAGTATTTT.

This clonotype was seen many times. J is TRBJ1-6 and V is TRBV12-3 or TRBV12-4; a possible D gene is TRBD1 (5 bases). CDR3 length: 12 amino acids. V lost 3 bases, J lost 12 bases, and 9 bases lay in between. This chain's CDR3 is CASSFWGGPLHF. The CDR3 nucleotides are TGTGCCAGCAGTTTTTGGGGGGGACCCCTCCACTTT.

The chain couples TRBV4-1 to TRBJ2-7; D might be TRBD2 (5 bases). Germline values: CDR1 MGHRA, CDR2 YSYEKL. This CDR3 comprises 13 residues. V lost 3 bases to trimming and J lost 5 bases, with 11 bases between them. The CDR3 region is CASSHLDWHEQYF. DNA of the CDR3: TGCGCCAGCAGCCACCTGGACTGGCACGAGCAGTACTTC.

This chain links TRBV6-5 with TRBJ2-5; D unresolved. The germline V and J ends were trimmed by 2 bases and 1 base, with 8 bases remaining between them. Germline loops: CDR1 MNHEY, CDR2 SVGAGI. CDR3 length: 14 residues. The CDR3 nucleotides read TGTGCCAGCAGTTACCTTTCGTTCCAAGAGACCCAGTACTTC. Amino acids: CASSYLSFQETQYF.

This clonotype came up a few times. V and J are TRBV4-1 and TRBJ2-1, with TRBD2 matching 9 bases. The trim removed 4 bases at V and 3 bases at J, leaving 7 bases unmatched. CDR1 MGHRA and CDR2 YSYEKL come from the germline V gene. This CDR3 spans 16 amino acids. For the CDR3, the DNA is TGCGCCAGCAGCCCAGTTGGACTAGCGCTCTACAATGAGCAGTTCTTC. Translated, it gives CASSPVGLALYNEQFF.

The J gene is TRBJ2-1, the V gene TRBV15; TRBD2 is a possible D gene (6 bases). This CDR3 comprises 15 residues. Germline values: CDR1 LNHNV, CDR2 YYDKDF (reference sequence). V was trimmed by 0 bases and J by 12 bases, leaving 18 bases between them. The CDR3 coding sequence is TGTGCCACCAGCAGAGATCGTATGGCGGGACGGTGGCAGTTCTTC. Encoded protein: CATSRDRMAGRWQFF.

The V and J genes are TRBV10-3 and TRBJ2-3, with TRBD1 as a possible D gene (6 bases). The V end was cut by 5 bases, the J end by 0 bases, with 12 bases between. This CDR3 spans 15 amino acids. Per germline, CDR1 ENHRY and CDR2 SYGVKD. The CDR3 is CAISPGTFSTDTQYF. The CDR3 coding sequence is TGTGCCATCAGTCCTGGGACATTTAGCACAGATACGCAGTATTTT.

J is TRBJ2-5 and V is TRBV20-1; 9 positions match TRBD2. This CDR3 is built from 18 residues. Germline values: CDR1 DFQATT, CDR2 SNEGSKA (reference sequence). V lost 2 bases and J lost 4; bases outside the gene matches: 17. CDR3: CSARNPRRGGISGETQYF. For the CDR3, the DNA is TGCAGTGCTAGAAACCCTCGGCGGGGGGGTATTAGTGGAGAGACCCAGTACTTC.

The rearrangement links TRBV10-3 to TRBJ2-5; a weak D match, TRBD2 (6 bases). V was cut by 4 bases and J by 4 bases, with 10 bases left in between. Germline V gene data show CDR1 as ENHRY and CDR2 as SYGVKD. The CDR3 spans 13 residues. CDR3 sequence: CAISAAGRETQYF. The DNA for the CDR3 is TGTGCCATCAGTGCAGCGGGCCGAGAGACCCAGTACTTC.

The chain has TRBV11-2 and TRBJ2-1; no clear D gene. The CDR3 contains 13 residues. The V gene's germline CDR1 is SGHAT and CDR2 FQNNGV. V shed 0 bases and J shed 6 bases, with 6 bases lying between them. The CDR3: CASSLDRINEQFF. CDR3 in DNA: TGTGCCAGCAGCTTAGATCGAATCAATGAGCAGTTCTTC.

This clonotype was detected only a few times. The V and J genes are TRBV6-4 and TRBJ1-1; TRBD1 might be the D (5 bases). Trimming removed 2 bases from V and 6 bases from J, with 13 bases in between. CDR1 and CDR2 (germline): MRHNA, SNTAGT. This CDR3 spans 14 amino acids. CDR3 in DNA: TGTGCCAGCAGTGACCTCCCGGGGACCCCTGAAGCTTTCTTT. This encodes CASSDLPGTPEAFF.

This clonotype came up a few times. For the CDR3, the DNA is TGTGCCAGCACCTCGTCAGGGGGCGCGTACGAGCAGTACTTC. Its protein is CASTSSGGAYEQYF. The gene calls are TRBV12-3 or TRBV12-4 and TRBJ2-7; 8 nucleotides align to TRBD1. Trimming cost V 7 bases and J 4 bases; bases outside gene matches: 9. This CDR3 is 14 amino acids long.

Here the CDR3 reads CASSLRQTSYEQYF. CDR3 in DNA: TGTGCCAGCAGTTTACGGCAGACTAGCTACGAGCAGTACTTC. V gene TRBV27 combines with J gene TRBJ2-7; maybe TRBD2 (6 bases). The CDR3 length is 14 residues. The germline CDR1 and CDR2 sequences are MNHEY and SMNVEV (reference sequence). The V end was cut by 2 bases, the J end by 3 bases, with 11 bases between.

The chain has TRBV5-6 and TRBJ2-7, with D tentatively TRBD2 (7 bases). Trimming left V 6 bases short and J 6 bases short, with 22 bases between. CDR1 is SGHDT, CDR2 YYEEEE, per germline. This CDR3 has 15 amino acids. CDR3 protein: CASIPSRRGEGEQYF. Written as DNA, the CDR3 is TGTGCCAGCATTCCCTCCAGAAGGGGGGAGGGCGAGCAGTACTTC. The full variable domain, completed using reference TRBV5-6 and TRBJ2-7, is DAGVTQSPTHLIKTRGQQVTLRCSPKSGHDTVSWYQQALGQGPQFIFQYYEEEERQRGNFPDRFSGHQFPNYSSELNVNALLLGDSALYLCASIPSRRGEGEQYFGPGTRLTVT.

Only a few counts were recorded for this clonotype. The V call is TRBV7-3, the J call TRBJ2-2; D unclear. V was pared by 7 bases and J by 0 bases, with 9 bases between. The CDR3 loop spans 14 amino acids. Germline CDR1 SGHTA, CDR2 FQGTGA. CDR3 sequence (DNA): TGTGCCAGCACCGCTAACCCGAACACCGGGGAGCTGTTTTTT. Its translation is CASTANPNTGELFF.

The gene calls are TRBV13 and TRBJ2-3; 7 bases agree with TRBD1. Germline V gene data show CDR1 as PRHDT and CDR2 as FYEKMQ (reference sequence). This CDR3 comprises 16 residues. The V gene end was trimmed by 6 bases and the J gene end by 2 bases; junction bases not matched to a gene: 11. The CDR3 region has the DNA TGTGCCAGCAGAAGTATAAGAAGGGGGCCCACAGATACGCAGTATTTT. Protein sequence: CASRSIRRGPTDTQYF.

This clonotype was picked up a small number of times. V and J are TRBV12-3 or TRBV12-4 and TRBJ2-2, with 10 bases matching TRBD1. Trimming removed 6 bases from V and 7 bases from J; junction bases left unmatched: 11. The length of the CDR3 is 16 residues. The CDR3 DNA reads as TGTGCCAGCAGACCCGACAGGGGGCGGATAAGCGGGGAGCTGTTTTTT. Protein: CASRPDRGRISGELFF.

In its sample, this clonotype was seen a few times. The V and J genes are TRBV12-3 or TRBV12-4 and TRBJ2-4; 9 bases are a match to TRBD1. CDR3 length: 13 amino acids. The CDR3 sequence: CARQGGKQNIQYF. In DNA, the CDR3 is TGTGCTAGACAGGGGGGAAAACAAAACATTCAGTACTTC.

This clonotype was observed a few times. The CDR3 loop is CASSRPRQGNLLLRDTQYF. For the CDR3, the DNA is TGTGCCAGCAGTCGACCCCGACAGGGAAATTTACTCCTGAGGGATACGCAGTATTTT. The chain has TRBV12-3 or TRBV12-4 and TRBJ2-3; TRBD1 aligns across 7 bases. Trimming removed 5 bases from V and 6 bases from J; junction bases left unmatched: 23. The CDR3 totals 19 residues.

The V and J genes are TRBV18 and TRBJ2-6, with 9 bases matching TRBD2. J was trimmed by 0 bases and V by 2 bases; bases with no gene match: 5. Germline loops: CDR1 KGHSH, CDR2 LQKENI. The CDR3 has 18 amino acids. The CDR3 reads CASSPTIAGASGANVLTF. CDR3 bases: TGTGCCAGCTCACCAACAATAGCGGGGGCCTCTGGGGCCAACGTCCTGACTTTC.

This rearrangement joins TRBV9 to TRBJ1-3; no clear D gene. Germline V CDR1 and CDR2: SGDLS, YYNGEE. V was clipped by 2 bases and J by 0 bases, with 12 bases between them. This CDR3 has 16 residues. The CDR3 coding sequence is TGTGCCAGCAGCGTTCTTGACATCAGCTCTGGAAACACCATATATTTT. This translates into CASSVLDISSGNTIYF. Full variable domain (rest looked up from reference TRBV9 and TRBJ1-3): DSGVTQTPKHLITATGQRVTLRCSPRSGDLSVYWYQQSLDQGLQFLIQYYNGEERAKGNILERFSAQQFPDLHSELNLSSLELGDSALYFCASSVLDISSGNTIYFGEGSWLTVV.

In this sample, this clonotype turned up many times. The gene calls are TRBV6-1 and TRBJ2-7; D is perhaps TRBD1 (6 bases). This CDR3 region has 14 residues. Germline CDR1 reads MNHNS; CDR2 reads SASEGT. Trimming removed 3 bases from V and 6 bases from J, with 15 bases in between. CDR3 loop: CASSEENREGEQYF. CDR3 nucleotide sequence: TGTGCCAGCAGTGAGGAGAACAGGGAAGGCGAGCAGTACTTC.

In this sample, this clonotype turned up many times. CDR3 residues: CASSQGTGPEAFF. The CDR3, as DNA: TGCGCCAGCAGTCAAGGGACAGGGCCTGAAGCTTTCTTT. The genes are TRBV5-1 and TRBJ1-1; 9 positions agree with TRBD1. CDR1 is SGHRS, CDR2 YFSETQ, per germline. The CDR3 has 13 amino acids. V dropped 5 bases and J dropped 6; count of bases not matched to a gene: 5.

This clonotype was seen more than once but under ten times. Here the CDR3 DNA reads TGTGCCAGCAGTTTGACGGGAGCAGGTTCAGGCGAGCAGTACTTC. This codes for CASSLTGAGSGEQYF. The chain uses TRBV12-3 or TRBV12-4 and TRBJ2-7; maybe TRBD2 (6 bases). V dropped 3 bases and J dropped 6 bases, with 18 bases sitting between them. The CDR3 loop spans 15 amino acids.

V usage is TRBV6-5 and J usage is TRBJ2-7, with 9 nucleotides matching TRBD2. This CDR3 has 15 residues. Germline V gene data show CDR1 as MNHEY and CDR2 as SVGAGI. Trimming cost V 0 bases and J 3 bases; bases outside gene matches: 3. The CDR3 is CASSYSGTSHYEQYF. CDR3 bases: TGTGCCAGCAGTTACTCTGGGACTAGCCACTACGAGCAGTACTTC.